This is a list of T cell receptor beta chains from one sample in a study of PD-L1 blockade in urothelial cancer. Sequencing used immunoSEQ multiplex PCR; TCRdb keeps in-frame clones, though not all of them. Among about 40,000 clones, 80% to 90% were seen once, and the ten largest hold about 22%. The sample here was PBMCs, taken around atezolizumab (anti-PD-L1) treatment. The receptor set was obtained from a man aged 55 to 70 with urothelial cancer. Each CDR3 is given with its conserved first and last residue. The D gene is left open where the match is weak. Not every row has a clone size; where given, it reads once, few, many or a size class.

j_call | cdr3_length | v_call | d_call | clone_size | cdr3_nt | cdr3_aa
TRBJ2-1 | 14 | TRBV11-3 | TRBD2 | . | TGTGCCAGCAGCCCGGACACCCTCGGGAGGGAGCAGTTCTTC | CASSPDTLGREQFF
TRBJ2-3 | 14 | TRBV30 | TRBD2 | . | TGTGCCTGGGCGCCCGGGGGGGTGCCAGATACGCAGTATTTT | CAWAPGGVPDTQYF
TRBJ2-3 | 14 | TRBV27 | TRBD1 | few | TGTGCCAGCGCGGACAGGCAAGGCACAGATACGCAGTATTTT | CASADRQGTDTQYF
TRBJ1-1 | 15 | TRBV18 | TRBD1 | few | TGTGCCAGCTCACCGCCCACAGGGGCCAACACTGAAGCTTTCTTT | CASSPPTGANTEAFF
TRBJ1-5 | 16 | TRBV27 | TRBD1 | once | TGTGCCAGCAGTTTATATCGCGGACAGGGAGGACAGCCCCAGCATTTT | CASSLYRGQGGQPQHF
TRBJ2-1 | 15 | TRBV2 | TRBD2 | . | TGTGCCAGCAGTCGCCTAGCGGGGGGCTACAATGAGCAGTTCTTC | CASSRLAGGYNEQFF
TRBJ2-2 | 15 | TRBV2 | TRBD1 | few | TGTGCCAGCTGGGAGACAGGGGGGAACACCGGGGAGCTGTTTTTT | CASWETGGNTGELFF
TRBJ1-5 | 13 | TRBV19 | TRBD1 | . | TGTGCCAGTGGAGACAGGGGGGGTCAGCCCCAGCATTTT | CASGDRGGQPQHF
TRBJ1-1 | 20 | TRBV10-3 | . | once | TGTGCCATCGCCAGGGTGAAGGTGCAGGGCCTGAAGCTGATGAACACTGAAGCTTTCTTT | CAIARVKVQGLKLMNTEAFF
TRBJ2-7 | 12 | TRBV29-1 | . | . | TGCAGCGTCGGTACAGGGTCCTACGAGCAGTACTTC | CSVGTGSYEQYF
TRBJ1-4 | 16 | TRBV25-1 | . | . | TGTGCCAGCAGTGTATGGGAGGGTGGGTCTAATGAAAAACTGTTTTTT | CASSVWEGGSNEKLFF
TRBJ2-5 | 13 | TRBV30 | TRBD1 | . | TGTGCCTGGGCTACAGGGGGTTTGGAGACCCAGTACTTC | CAWATGGLETQYF
TRBJ2-5 | 15 | TRBV7-8 | TRBD1 | . | TGTGCCAGCAGCTTTTCCACAGGGGGCGGGGAGACCCAGTACTTC | CASSFSTGGGETQYF
TRBJ1-4 | 12 | TRBV28 | . | once | TGTGCCAGCAGTTTATACTCCGAGGGACTGTTTTTT | CASSLYSEGLFF
TRBJ2-1 | 14 | TRBV11-2 | TRBD2 | . | TGTGCCAGCAGCCGTTCTAGCGGGGGCGATGAGCAGTTCTTC | CASSRSSGGDEQFF
TRBJ1-2 | 13 | TRBV6-4 | . | . | TGTGCCAGCAGCAGCTGGGGGCTAGGTGGCTACACCTTC | CASSSWGLGGYTF
TRBJ1-1 | 13 | TRBV18 | . | . | TGTGCCAGCTCACCCACCCCGGGGTTAGAAGCTTTCTTT | CASSPTPGLEAFF
TRBJ2-1 | 15 | TRBV6-6 | TRBD2 | . | TGTGCCAGCAGTTACTTAGCGGGGGTTTACAATGAGCAGTTCTTC | CASSYLAGVYNEQFF